Following are 20 T cell receptor beta chains from one sample sequenced in a study of T cell clonotyping in hematopoietic cell transplantation. Time point defined: recipient sample about 28 days before transplant, after cytoreduction. Using immunoSEQ multiplex PCR, the repertoire was profiled, and TCRdb retains in-frame clones only, with some absent. Seen here are about 3,300 clones, approximately 94% observed once, and the top ten hold approximately 1.7%. The sample consisted of peripheral blood mononuclear cells, taken before stem cell transplant. Source of these receptors: a woman between 45 and 65 years old with chronic myeloid leukemia. Some clones in this sample may be carry-over from other donors' samples.

V usage is TRBV29-1 and J usage is TRBJ2-5; 7 nucleotides agree with TRBD1. The V gene end was trimmed by 3 bases and the J gene end by 4 bases; junction bases not matched to a gene: 2. Germline V lookup: CDR1 SQVTM, CDR2 ANQGSEA. CDR3 length: 12 residues. The chain's CDR3 is CSVDGDRETQYF. CDR3 DNA: TGCAGCGTTGATGGGGACAGAGAGACCCAGTACTTC.

The chain uses TRBV11-2 and TRBJ2-7; D gene unclear. The CDR3 sequence is 13 residues long. V shed 5 bases and J shed 2 bases, with 10 bases lying between them. Germline-derived CDR1 and CDR2 are SGHAT and FQNNGV. CDR3 loop: CASSHYSTYEQYF. CDR3 sequence (DNA): TGTGCCAGCAGCCACTATAGCACCTACGAGCAGTACTTC.

This chain connects TRBV13 to TRBJ2-7, with 7 bases lining up with TRBD1. This CDR3 region has 13 residues. Germline CDR1 reads PRHDT; CDR2 reads FYEKMQ (reference sequence). V lost 5 bases, J lost 3 bases, and 4 bases stayed unmatched. The CDR3 region is CASSGRGSYEQYF. As DNA, the CDR3 is TGTGCCAGCAGCGGCAGGGGGAGCTACGAGCAGTACTTC.

The chain has TRBV5-8 and TRBJ2-1; D ambiguous. This CDR3 spans 11 amino acids. V was clipped by 1 base and J by 10 bases, with 6 bases between them. Germline assignment: CDR1 SGHTS and CDR2 YDEGEE. CDR3 nucleotides: TGTGCCAGCAGCTTGTCGAGGGAGCAGTTCTTC. Its translation is CASSLSREQFF. The full variable domain, in which reference TRBV5-8 and TRBJ2-1 provide the parts outside the CDR3, is EAGVTQSPTHLIKTRGQQATLRCSPISGHTSVYWYQQALGLGLQFLLWYDEGEERNRGNFPPRFSGRQFPNYSSELNVNALELEDSALYLCASSLSREQFFGPGTRLTVL.

The genes are TRBV27 and TRBJ2-7, with 8 bases aligning to TRBD2. This CDR3 comprises 15 residues. The germline V gene has CDR1 MNHEY and CDR2 SMNVEV (reference sequence). The V segment lost 3 bases and the J segment 1 base; nucleotides outside the gene matches: 5. CDR3 sequence reads: CASSFGRGGSYEQYF. The CDR3, as DNA: TGTGCCAGCAGTTTCGGTCGGGGGGGGTCCTACGAGCAGTACTTC.

The chain links TRBV7-8 to TRBJ2-3; D is unclear. Germline V lookup: CDR1 SGHVS, CDR2 FQNEAQ. The CDR3 is 12 residues long. Between the trimmed V and J ends, which lost 6 bases and 7 bases, there was a span of 11 bases. The CDR3 sequence is CASRMQENTQYF. For the CDR3, the DNA is TGTGCCAGCAGGATGCAGGAGAATACGCAGTATTTT.

The genes are TRBV27 and TRBJ2-1, with 7 positions matching TRBD1. The CDR3 covers 14 residues. With V trimmed by 6 bases and J by 8 bases, 10 bases remained unmatched. Germline lookup yields CDR1 MNHEY and CDR2 SMNVEV (reference sequence). The CDR3 region is CASSLGTASYEQFF. The CDR3 DNA sequence: TGTGCCAGCAGCCTAGGGACAGCCTCGTATGAGCAGTTCTTC.

V usage is TRBV9 and J usage is TRBJ2-5; D is perhaps TRBD2 (6 bases). The CDR3 length is 15 residues. Germline-derived CDR1 and CDR2 are SGDLS and YYNGEE. V lost 0 bases and J 5 bases, leaving 14 bases between the germline ends. The CDR3: CASSVDAGTRETQYF. The DNA of the CDR3 is TGTGCCAGCAGCGTAGATGCGGGAACGAGGGAGACCCAGTACTTC.

J is TRBJ1-1 and V is TRBV4-1; D not resolved. The CDR3 contains 18 residues. Germline V lookup: CDR1 MGHRA, CDR2 YSYEKL. V was clipped by 0 bases and J by 1 base, with 18 bases between them. As DNA, the CDR3 is TGCGCCAGCAGCCAAGATCTGGCCCAAGCCTATTCGAACACTGAAGCTTTCTTT. Amino acids: CASSQDLAQAYSNTEAFF.

The rearrangement uses TRBV9 and TRBJ2-7; D remains ambiguous. Germline CDR1 reads SGDLS; CDR2 reads YYNGEE. The V and J ends lost 0 bases and 0 bases respectively, with 10 bases between them. The CDR3 has 15 residues. In nucleotides, the CDR3 is TGTGCCAGCAGCGTAGGCCAGCTGTCCTCCTACGAGCAGTACTTC. As protein: CASSVGQLSSYEQYF. Variable domain in full (rest from reference TRBV9 and TRBJ2-7): DSGVTQTPKHLITATGQRVTLRCSPRSGDLSVYWYQQSLDQGLQFLIQYYNGEERAKGNILERFSAQQFPDLHSELNLSSLELGDSALYFCASSVGQLSSYEQYFGPGTRLTVT.

The rearrangement links TRBV19 to TRBJ1-4; D is perhaps TRBD1 (6 bases). The V and J ends lost 0 bases and 17 bases respectively, with 31 bases between them. The CDR3 has 18 residues. The germline CDR1 and CDR2 sequences are LNHDA and SQIVND (reference sequence). The CDR3 reads CASSIEAPKVTGIRVGFF. DNA for the CDR3: TGTGCCAGTAGTATAGAAGCTCCGAAGGTAACAGGGATTAGGGTAGGTTTTTTT.

V gene TRBV13 combines with J gene TRBJ2-7, with TRBD1 matching 7 bases. CDR3 size: 13 residues. Germline-derived CDR1 and CDR2 are PRHDT and FYEKMQ (reference sequence). V shed 5 bases, J shed 3 bases, and the junction held 4 bases outside the gene matches. The CDR3 protein is CASSVTGIYEQYF. CDR3 nucleotides: TGTGCCAGCAGCGTGACAGGGATCTACGAGCAGTACTTC.

This chain connects TRBV30 to TRBJ2-1, with 13 nucleotides matching TRBD2. After removal of 3 bases from V and 8 bases from J, the junction contained 1 base not matched to a gene. The CDR3 loop spans 13 amino acids. Germline V gene lookup returns CDR1 GTSNPN and CDR2 SVGIG (reference sequence). CDR3 sequence reads: CAWRGLAGYEQFF. The CDR3 DNA reads as TGTGCCTGGAGGGGACTAGCGGGGTATGAGCAGTTCTTC.

This chain uses TRBV19 with TRBJ1-4; no firm D call. Germline V gene sequence: CDR1 LNHDA, CDR2 SQIVND (reference sequence). Trimming removed 5 bases from V and 0 bases from J, with 7 bases in between. This CDR3 region has 14 residues. The DNA for the CDR3 is TGTGCCAGTAGTCACCCCGCAACTAATGAAAAACTGTTTTTT. Amino acids: CASSHPATNEKLFF.

The chain employs TRBV2 and TRBJ2-5, with 11 positions matching TRBD2. V trimming: 6 bases; J trimming: 5 bases; junction bases outside the gene matches: 8. Germline loops: CDR1 SNHLY, CDR2 FYNNEI. This CDR3 is 15 amino acids long. As DNA, the CDR3 is TGTGCCAGCAGGGGGGTTAGCGGGAGGGGGGAGACCCAGTACTTC. This gives the protein CASRGVSGRGETQYF.

CDR3 sequence reads: CASSYNIATNEKLFF. The CDR3 DNA reads TGCGCCAGCAGCTACAACATAGCAACTAATGAAAAACTGTTTTTT. The chain couples TRBV5-1 to TRBJ1-4, with D unclear. Trimming removed 3 bases from V and 0 bases from J, with 9 bases in between. CDR1 and CDR2 (germline): SGHRS, YFSETQ. CDR3 size: 15 residues.

This clone was recorded once. The J gene is TRBJ1-1, the V gene TRBV30; TRBD1 aligns across 7 bases. The CDR3 is 14 residues long. The trim removed 3 bases at V and 5 bases at J, leaving 9 bases unmatched. Germline values: CDR1 GTSNPN, CDR2 SVGIG (reference sequence). The CDR3 DNA is TGTGCCTGGAGGGAGAGGGGGCAAGGTACTGAAGCTTTCTTT. Translating it yields CAWRERGQGTEAFF.

The genes are TRBV4-1 and TRBJ1-5, with unresolved D. Germline V CDR1 and CDR2: MGHRA, YSYEKL. The ends were cut back, 3 bases at V and 7 bases at J, with 13 bases in the middle. The CDR3 loop spans 14 amino acids. The CDR3 loop is CASSQLRSAQPQHF. CDR3 coding DNA: TGCGCCAGCAGCCAGCTAAGGTCGGCGCAGCCCCAGCATTTT.

This clone was counted once. The chain joins TRBV13 to TRBJ1-5, with D perhaps TRBD1 (6 bases). The germline V and J ends were trimmed by 5 bases and 4 bases, with 18 bases remaining between them. Germline V gene lookup returns CDR1 PRHDT and CDR2 FYEKMQ (reference sequence). The CDR3 has 16 amino acids. The CDR3 DNA sequence: TGTGCCAGCAGCAGCCGGGACACCCGTGGAAATCAGCCCCAGCATTTT. It codes for CASSSRDTRGNQPQHF.

The chain employs TRBV4-2 and TRBJ2-2; D assignment may be TRBD1 or TRBD2 (6 bases each). The CDR3 spans 14 residues. V dropped 1 base and J dropped 8 bases, with 11 bases sitting between them. The germline V gene encodes CDR1 LGHNA and CDR2 YNFKEQ. The DNA for the CDR3 is TGTGCCAGCAGCCAAGGAGGGGGGATAGGGGAGCTGTTTTTT. Translated: CASSQGGGIGELFF.